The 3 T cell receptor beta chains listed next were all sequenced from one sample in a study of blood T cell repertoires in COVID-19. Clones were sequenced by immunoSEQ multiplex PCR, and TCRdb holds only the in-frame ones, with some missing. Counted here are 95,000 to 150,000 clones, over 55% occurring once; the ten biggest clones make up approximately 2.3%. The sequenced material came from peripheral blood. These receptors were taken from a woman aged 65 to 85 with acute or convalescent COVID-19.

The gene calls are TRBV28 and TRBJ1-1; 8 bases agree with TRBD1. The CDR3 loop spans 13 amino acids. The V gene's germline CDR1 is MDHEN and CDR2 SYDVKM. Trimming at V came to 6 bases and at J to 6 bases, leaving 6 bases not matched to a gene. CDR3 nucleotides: TGTGCCAGCAGGTGGACAGGGTCGGCTGAAGCTTTCTTT. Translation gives CASRWTGSAEAFF. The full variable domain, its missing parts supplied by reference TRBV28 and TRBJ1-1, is DVKVTQSSRYLVKRTGEKVFLECVQDMDHENMFWYRQDPGLGLRLIYFSYDVKMKEKGDIPEGYSVSREKKERFSLILESASTNQTSMYLCASRWTGSAEAFFGQGTRLTVV.

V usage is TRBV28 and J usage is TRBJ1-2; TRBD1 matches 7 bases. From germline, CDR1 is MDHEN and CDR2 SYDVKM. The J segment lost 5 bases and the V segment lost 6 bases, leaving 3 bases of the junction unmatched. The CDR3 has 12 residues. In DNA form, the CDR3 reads TGTGCCAGCAGGGCGGGACAGTATGGCTACACCTTC. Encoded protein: CASRAGQYGYTF.

CDR3 region: CASNSGGALKTQYF. Here the CDR3 DNA reads TGTGCCAGCAATAGCGGGGGGGCCTTAAAGACCCAGTACTTC. The chain joins TRBV19 to TRBJ2-5; 11 bases match TRBD2. V was clipped by 9 bases and J by 6 bases; unmatched bases: 9. The CDR3 extends over 14 amino acids. Per germline, CDR1 LNHDA and CDR2 SQIVND (reference sequence).